This T cell receptor (beta chain) was identified in a study of siplizumab effects on memory and regulatory T cells (dated by TCRdb to about 2019). For context, the study as a whole: The study examined how the anti-CD2 antibody siplizumab affects alloreactive T-cell subsets in allogeneic mixed lymphocyte reactions built from human PBMCs. Points the paper makes about the study in general: Unstimulated naive T cells appeared to be more diverse than memory T cells, and naive cells seemed to make a substantial contribution to the alloresponse. Roughly 80-97% of proliferating CD4+ or CD8+ clones could not be assigned a naive or memory phenotype. Sequences below about 10^-5 frequency were poorly captured, so only a minor fraction of alloreactive clones could be mapped to unstimulated subsets. No functional confirmation was obtained for the suppressive function of proliferating Tregs from siplizumab cultures. In reactions with siplizumab, an average of 68.8% of mappable alloreactive CD4+ clones were Treg-derived, compared with 26.9% in control reactions. The cumulative frequency of alloreactive sequences traceable to unstimulated CD4+ memory T cells was significantly reduced by siplizumab.

The library was generated by the immunoSEQ multiplex PCR assay. The deep sequencing platform assayed some 90,000 TCR templates per sample. Genomic DNA extracted from sorted T cells was used for TCRbeta CDR3 sequencing. The original pipeline was this. The R programming language was used for clonal analysis of TCRbeta CDR3 data. Alloreactive CD4+ and CD8+ clones were defined by comparing unstimulated samples with post-reaction CFSE-low samples. Regulatory or non-regulatory origin was assigned to alloreactive CD4+ clones by matching of sequences to sorted unstimulated Treg and non-Treg repertoires. As stored in TCRdb, this immuneACCESS dataset retains in-frame rearrangements with V and J assigned. A fraction of the clones does not appear; measured against another copy, unresolved V genes explain less than half of the discrepancy, and the remainder lacks a known reason. That table is the source of V, J and clone size, and D and trimming were worked out from the DNA. The table for this sample lists more than 85,000 clones; 92% of them were counted only once. Of the sample, about 0.78% falls within the top ten clones.

Relative to germline, V is 3 bases shorter and J is 0 bases shorter, with 11 bases between their ends. Including cysteine and phenylalanine, the CDR3 has 15 amino acids. The DNA shown is the 45-base CDR3, in frame from base 1. The germline V gene gives CDR1 as MNHNS and CDR2 as SASEGT. Sorted unstimulated T cells and proliferating T cells recovered from mixed lymphocyte reactions were subjected to TCRbeta CDR3 sequencing. Fresh whole blood from some eleven HLA-typed healthy donors was used to isolate PBMCs. To map where alloreactive clones came from, CD4+ regulatory T cells in the unstimulated state were FACS-sorted. A word on this clone: The target of this receptor is not known. No much larger clone is present one base from it, and per-base qualities are unavailable.

The source material was Tregs sorted from blood. This clonotype originated in a human donor in good health. The rearranged chain carries TRBV6-1 and TRBJ1-2; TRBD1 could be the D gene, as 5 bases match. The DNA reads as follows: TGTGCCAGCAGTGACGTTTGGGGGGCTAACTATGGCTACACCTTC. It translates to CASSDVWGANYGYTF.